Listed below are T cell receptor beta chains from one sample, sequenced in a study of blood T cell repertoires in COVID-19. Profiling relied on immunoSEQ multiplex PCR, and the TCRdb table lists in-frame clones only, not all of them. The table records roughly 100,000 clones, 88% of them present only once. Source material: peripheral blood. All receptors come from a human donor in a cohort sampled during active COVID-19. Both conserved end residues are part of each CDR3. Each record gives: J gene, V gene, clone size, D gene, CDR3 DNA, CDR3 protein. The D gene is left open where the match is weak. Not all rows give a size; the values are once, few, many and, for expanded clones, a class.

TRBJ2-1 TRBV19 NA NA TGTGCCAGTGGCCCAGGAGGCTCCTACAATGAGCAGTTCTTC CASGPGGSYNEQFF
TRBJ2-5 TRBV9 NA NA TGTGCCAGCAGCGTCACTAGCAGAGTCCAAGAGACCCAGTACTTC CASSVTSRVQETQYF
TRBJ2-5 TRBV12-5 NA NA TGTGCTAGTGGTCAGGGGAACGGGGCCCAAGAGACCCAGTACTTC CASGQGNGAQETQYF
TRBJ2-7 TRBV7-8 NA TRBD1 TGTGCCAGCAGCTTAGTGTCTCAGGGGGACGAGCAGTACTTC CASSLVSQGDEQYF
TRBJ1-1 TRBV7-9 NA NA TGTGCCAGCAACCCCGACATTTCGAACACTGAAGCTTTCTTT CASNPDISNTEAFF
TRBJ2-3 TRBV5-1 NA TRBD2 TGCGCCAGCAGCTTGCAGCGGGGGGGCCTTGATACGCAGTATTTT CASSLQRGGLDTQYF
TRBJ1-2 TRBV6-2/TRBV6-3 few NA TGTGCCAGCAGTTACTCGCACGGCAGGGTAAATTATGGCTACACCTTC CASSYSHGRVNYGYTF
TRBJ1-4 TRBV5-1 NA NA TGCGCCAGCAGCTTTTCCTCAACTAATGAAAAACTGTTTTTT CASSFSSTNEKLFF
TRBJ1-5 TRBV24-1 NA NA TGTGCCACCAGTGACCCCCGAGGGATCGGGGAGCCCCAGCATTTT CATSDPRGIGEPQHF
TRBJ1-2 TRBV30 NA NA TGTGCCTGGAGTGGGGGGAGGGGTGGCTACACCTTC CAWSGGRGGYTF
TRBJ1-3 TRBV9 NA NA TGTGCCAGCAGCGTAGAGGGGGCTGGAAACACCATATATTTT CASSVEGAGNTIYF
TRBJ2-7 TRBV5-6 once NA TGTGCCAGCAGCTTTCAGGGGTACGAGCAGTACTTC CASSFQGYEQYF
TRBJ2-5 TRBV19 NA NA TGTGCCAGTAGTTTCTCGGCCGGGACAAGGTACCAAGAGACCCAGTACTTC CASSFSAGTRYQETQYF
TRBJ2-2 TRBV9 NA NA TGTGCCAGCAGCGTACCAGCTGCAGGGTCAACCGGGGAGCTGTTTTTT CASSVPAAGSTGELFF
TRBJ2-2 TRBV27 once TRBD1 TGTGCCAGCAGTCTATGGACAGGGGCCGGGGAGCTGTTTTTT CASSLWTGAGELFF
TRBJ1-1 TRBV5-1 NA TRBD1 TGCGCCAGCAGCGTCGGGACAGCCAACACTGAAGCTTTCTTT CASSVGTANTEAFF
TRBJ2-3 TRBV2 NA NA TGTGCCAGCAGTGATGTGGACAGCCGCACAGATACGCAGTATTTT CASSDVDSRTDTQYF
TRBJ1-5 TRBV6-5 NA NA TGTGCCAGCAGGCGCCAGGATAGCAATCAGCCCCAGCATTTT CASRRQDSNQPQHF
TRBJ1-1 TRBV6-2/TRBV6-3 NA NA TGTGCCAGCACCCCCGACCTGGTCGGGACTGAAGCTTTCTTT CASTPDLVGTEAFF
TRBJ2-2 TRBV9 NA TRBD2 TGTGCCAGCAGCGTAAGCGGGGGGGCTGTCGGGGAGCTGTTTTTT CASSVSGGAVGELFF
TRBJ1-4 TRBV11-2 NA NA TGTGCCAGCAGCTTCGGGGGGCGGGAAAAACTGTTTTTT CASSFGGREKLFF
TRBJ2-4 TRBV18 NA NA TGTGCCAGCTCGCCTCAGGGGAGGGACATTCAGTACTTC CASSPQGRDIQYF
TRBJ2-7 TRBV29-1 NA TRBD1 TGCAGCGCTGGGGACAGGGGGAGCCCCTACGAGCAGTACTTC CSAGDRGSPYEQYF